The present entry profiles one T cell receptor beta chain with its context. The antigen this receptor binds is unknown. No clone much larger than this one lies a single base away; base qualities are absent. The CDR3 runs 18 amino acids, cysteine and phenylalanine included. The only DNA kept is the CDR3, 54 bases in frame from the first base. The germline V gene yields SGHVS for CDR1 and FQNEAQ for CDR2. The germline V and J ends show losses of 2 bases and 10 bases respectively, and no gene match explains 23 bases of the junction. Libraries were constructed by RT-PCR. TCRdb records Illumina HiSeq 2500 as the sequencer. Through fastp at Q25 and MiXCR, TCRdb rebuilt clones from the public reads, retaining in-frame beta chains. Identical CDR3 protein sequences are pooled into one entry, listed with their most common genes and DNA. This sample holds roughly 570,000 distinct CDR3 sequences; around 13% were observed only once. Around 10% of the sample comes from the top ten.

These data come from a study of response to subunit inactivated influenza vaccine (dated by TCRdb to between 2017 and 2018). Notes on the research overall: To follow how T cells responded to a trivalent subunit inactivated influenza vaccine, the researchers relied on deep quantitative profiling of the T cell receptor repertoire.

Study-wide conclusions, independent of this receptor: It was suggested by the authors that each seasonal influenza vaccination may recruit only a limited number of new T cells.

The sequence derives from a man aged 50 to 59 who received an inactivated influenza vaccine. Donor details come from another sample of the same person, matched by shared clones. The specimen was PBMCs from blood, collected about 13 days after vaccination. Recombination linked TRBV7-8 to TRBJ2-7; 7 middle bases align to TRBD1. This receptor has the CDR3 CASSLPQTGLGGGEGQYF. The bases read TGTGCCAGCAGCTTACCCCAGACAGGGCTAGGGGGTGGAGAGGGACAGTACTTC.